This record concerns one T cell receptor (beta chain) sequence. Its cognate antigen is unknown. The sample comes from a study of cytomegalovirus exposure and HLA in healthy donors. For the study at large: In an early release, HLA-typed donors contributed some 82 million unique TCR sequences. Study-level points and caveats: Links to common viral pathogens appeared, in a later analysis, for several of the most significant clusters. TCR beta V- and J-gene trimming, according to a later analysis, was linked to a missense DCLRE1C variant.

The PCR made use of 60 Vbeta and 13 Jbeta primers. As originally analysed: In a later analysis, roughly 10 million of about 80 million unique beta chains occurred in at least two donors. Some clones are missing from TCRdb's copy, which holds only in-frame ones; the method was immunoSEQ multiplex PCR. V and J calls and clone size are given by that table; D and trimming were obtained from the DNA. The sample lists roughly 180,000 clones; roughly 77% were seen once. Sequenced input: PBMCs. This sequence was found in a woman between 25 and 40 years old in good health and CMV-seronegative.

The DNA of the CDR3 is TGTGCCAGCAGCCCCACTCGACAGGGATACACGGATGGCTACACCTTC. Its protein is CASSPTRQGYTDGYTF. V is TRBV7-3 and J is TRBJ1-2, with 7 bases lining up with TRBD1. CDR1 is SGHTA and CDR2 is FQGTGA in the germline V gene. J gave up 6 bases and V 5 bases, and 15 bases lay outside the gene matches. The length of the CDR3 is 16 residues.